This is a list of T cell receptor beta chains from one sample in a study of identical twins. TCRdb itself ran the 5' RACE reads through MiXCR, one entry per CDR3 protein. The sample contains around 1.7 million distinct CDR3 sequences, roughly a third of which appear only once. The material sequenced was cord blood. These receptors were collected from a newborn girl in good health. Each CDR3 is given with its conserved first and last residue. D genes are given only for firm matches. A clone size is listed for some rows: how often the clone was seen (once, few, many), or a class if it is expanded.

size	V	J	D	CDR3	DNA
.	TRBV7-6	TRBJ1-1	.	CASSLVPAGQQMNTEAFF	TGTGCCAGCAGCTTAGTACCGGCAGGGCAACAAATGAACACTGAAGCTTTCTTT
many	TRBV13	TRBJ2-3	.	CASSTSSRTDTQYF	TGTGCCAGCAGCACTAGCTCGCGCACAGATACGCAGTATTTT
.	TRBV27	TRBJ2-3	.	CASSLPSTGTDTQYF	TGTGCCAGCAGTTTACCCTCCACGGGCACAGATACGCAGTATTTT
.	TRBV6-5	TRBJ1-3	.	CASSYAGSGNTIYF	TGTGCCAGCAGTTACGCTGGATCTGGAAACACCATATATTTT
.	TRBV6-1	TRBJ1-1	.	CASSELRGFSTEAFF	TGTGCCAGCAGTGAATTACGAGGGTTTAGCACTGAAGCTTTCTTT
.	TRBV20-1	TRBJ2-1	TRBD2	CSAPVTSGLPFNEQFF	TGCAGTGCTCCCGTTACTAGCGGTCTACCCTTCAATGAGCAGTTCTTC
few	TRBV29-1	TRBJ1-5	TRBD1	CSVATGRNQPQHF	TGCAGCGTTGCGACAGGGCGGAATCAGCCCCAGCATTTT
.	TRBV24-1	TRBJ2-3	TRBD2	CAASDRRLAGSTDTQYF	TGTGCCGCCAGTGACCGCCGACTAGCGGGTAGCACAGATACGCAGTATTTT
many	TRBV3-1	TRBJ2-7	.	CASSQAASYEQYF	TGTGCCAGCAGCCAAGCGGCCTCCTACGAGCAGTACTTC
many	TRBV28	TRBJ2-7	.	CASSLTGYGYEQYF	TGTGCCAGCAGTTTGACAGGTTATGGCTACGAGCAGTACTTC